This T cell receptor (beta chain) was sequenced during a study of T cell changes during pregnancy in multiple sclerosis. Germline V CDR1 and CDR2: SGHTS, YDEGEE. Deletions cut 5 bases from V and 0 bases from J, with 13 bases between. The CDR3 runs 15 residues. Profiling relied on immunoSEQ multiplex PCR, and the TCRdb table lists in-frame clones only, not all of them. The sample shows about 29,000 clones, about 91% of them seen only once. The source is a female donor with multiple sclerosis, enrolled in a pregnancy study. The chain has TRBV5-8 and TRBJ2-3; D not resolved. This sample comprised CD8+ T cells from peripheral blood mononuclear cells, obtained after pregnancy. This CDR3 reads CASSRRWPSTDTQYF. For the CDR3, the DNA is TGTGCCAGCAGTCGTCGTTGGCCAAGCACAGATACGCAGTATTTT.